The 18 T cell receptor beta chains below come from one sample, sequenced in a study of monozygotic twins with inflammatory bowel disease. Reanalyzing the 5' RACE reads, TCRdb keeps one entry per CDR3 protein, without DNA. Its clone listing holds approximately 200,000 distinct CDR3 sequences. Specimen: blood. These receptors were taken from a human donor with ulcerative colitis or Crohn's disease, or a healthy co-twin of an affected twin (not recorded which).

The chain is built from TRBV20-1 and TRBJ2-5; TCRdb proposes TRBD2, but this gene call is untestable without DNA. In germline, CDR1 is DFQATT, CDR2 SNEGSKA (reference sequence). The CDR3 has 15 residues. The chain's CDR3 is CSARDPRLAQETQYF.

The rearrangement uses TRBV25-1 and TRBJ2-7; the TRBD2 assignment by TCRdb is unverifiable without DNA. Germline V gene sequence: CDR1 MGHDK, CDR2 SYGVNS. There are 15 residues in the CDR3. Here the CDR3 reads CASSPRGALGYEQYF.

The gene calls are TRBV3-1 and TRBJ2-7; as DNA is missing, the TRBD2 call by TCRdb cannot be tested. Germline CDR1 reads LGHDT; CDR2 reads YNNKEL (reference sequence). The CDR3 runs 12 residues. CDR3 amino acids: CASRGGNYEQYF.

The J gene is TRBJ2-7, the V gene TRBV7-6; TCRdb's assignment of TRBD2 cannot be checked, as there is no DNA. There are 16 residues in the CDR3. Per germline, CDR1 SGHVS and CDR2 FNYEAQ. CDR3: CASSPSAGTSSYEQYF.

The genes are TRBV6-6 and TRBJ1-5. The CDR3 covers 13 residues. CDR1 is MNHNY, CDR2 SVGAGI, per germline (reference sequence). The CDR3 sequence: CASSYTSNQPQHF.

V and J are TRBV12-3 or TRBV12-4 and TRBJ2-1; TCRdb's D call of TRBD1 is untestable without DNA. The CDR3 is 15 amino acids. The CDR3 sequence is CASSYGLSIYNEQFF.

The CDR3 protein is CASSLATGQGYGYTF. The chain employs TRBV5-1 and TRBJ1-2; TCRdb's D gene call, TRBD1, goes unchecked for lack of DNA. Germline V gene data show CDR1 as SGHRS and CDR2 as YFSETQ. The CDR3 consists of 15 residues.

The rearrangement uses TRBV12-3 or TRBV12-4 and TRBJ1-2; TCRdb outputs TRBD1, but without DNA this stays unchecked. The CDR3 has 15 amino acids. CDR3 residues: CASSSPGGQDYGYTF.

The chain carries TRBV7-3 and TRBJ2-3; TCRdb proposes TRBD1, but this gene call is untestable without DNA. Germline V gene lookup returns CDR1 SGHTA and CDR2 FQGTGA. There are 17 residues in the CDR3. The CDR3 region is CASSSHPGQGASDTQYF.

This chain joins TRBV3-1 and TRBJ2-1. The CDR3 spans 17 residues. Germline V gene sequence: CDR1 LGHDT, CDR2 YNNKEL (reference sequence). The CDR3 region is CASSQGLGQGPYNEQFF.

The CDR3 here is CASSLVGGPTYNEQFF. This chain connects TRBV7-2 to TRBJ2-1; TCRdb calls TRBD2, which cannot be checked without DNA. The CDR3 runs 16 residues. Per germline, CDR1 SGHTA and CDR2 FQGNSA.

The V call is TRBV7-2, the J call TRBJ2-7. This CDR3 contains 14 residues. The germline gives CDR1 SGHTA, CDR2 FQGNSA. The chain's CDR3 is CASSLQAPSYEQYF.

The V call is TRBV10-3, the J call TRBJ2-3. The germline CDR1 and CDR2 sequences are ENHRY and SYGVKD. The CDR3 is 14 amino acids. The CDR3 reads CAISDTLSTDTQCF.

V gene TRBV19 combines with J gene TRBJ2-1; TCRdb selects TRBD2, and the lack of DNA leaves this call unchecked. Per the germline V gene, CDR1 is LNHDA and CDR2 is SQIVND (reference sequence). The CDR3 sequence is 13 residues long. The CDR3 is CASSQERYNEHFF.

The CDR3 reads CASSTPGQRNEQFF. The chain is built from TRBV3-1 and TRBJ2-1; TCRdb names TRBD1, which stays unverified in the absence of DNA. Germline CDR1 is LGHDT and CDR2 is YNNKEL (reference sequence). This CDR3 spans 14 amino acids.

The V call is TRBV12-3 or TRBV12-4, the J call TRBJ1-5. This CDR3 is built from 13 residues. The CDR3 loop reads CASSLHGAEPQHF.

J is TRBJ1-1 and V is TRBV3-1; the TCRdb call, TRBD1, lacks DNA for checking. The V gene's germline CDR1 is LGHDT and CDR2 YNNKEL (reference sequence). The CDR3 is made up of 12 amino acids. CDR3 region: CASSQGSGQAFF.

The V gene is TRBV27, the J gene TRBJ2-6; TCRdb returns TRBD2, unconfirmable since there is no DNA. The CDR3 is 15 residues long. Germline CDR1 reads MNHEY; CDR2 reads SMNVEV (reference sequence). The CDR3 region is CASSRAASGANVLTF.